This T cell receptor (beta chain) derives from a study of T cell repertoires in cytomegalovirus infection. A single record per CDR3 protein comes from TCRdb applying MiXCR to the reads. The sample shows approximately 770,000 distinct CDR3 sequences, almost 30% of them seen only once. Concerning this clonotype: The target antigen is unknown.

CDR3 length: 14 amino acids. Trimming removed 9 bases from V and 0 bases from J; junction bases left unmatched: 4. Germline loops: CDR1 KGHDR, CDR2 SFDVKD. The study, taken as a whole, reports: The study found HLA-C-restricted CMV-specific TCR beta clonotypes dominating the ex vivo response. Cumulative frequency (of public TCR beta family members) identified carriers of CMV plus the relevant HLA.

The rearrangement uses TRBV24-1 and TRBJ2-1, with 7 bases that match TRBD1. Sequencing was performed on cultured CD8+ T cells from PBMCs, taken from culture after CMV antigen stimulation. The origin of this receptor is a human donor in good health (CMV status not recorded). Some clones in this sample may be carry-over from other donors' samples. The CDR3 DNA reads TGTGCCACCGGACAGGCCAGCTCCTACAATGAGCAGTTCTTC. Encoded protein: CATGQASSYNEQFF.